The T cell receptor (beta chain) under discussion was sequenced for a study of PD-1 blockade in classical Hodgkin lymphoma. V was clipped by 4 bases and J by 1 base; unmatched bases: 10. Germline V gives CDR1 SGHRS, CDR2 YFSETQ. The CDR3 contains 16 residues. This table comes from immunoSEQ multiplex PCR, and its TCRdb copy is limited to in-frame clones, with some not included. The sample comprises 20,000 to 25,000 clones, 74% of which are singletons, and about 21% rests with the top ten. Each of the patients experienced relapse following autologous stem cell transplantation, and their brentuximab vedotin exposure differed.

Sample: peripheral blood mononuclear cells (PBMCs), taken at baseline. The genes are TRBV5-1 and TRBJ2-5; TRBD2 aligns across 7 bases. This clonotype was sampled from a human donor with classical Hodgkin lymphoma. The CDR3, as DNA: TGCGCCAGCAGCCCTTCGTCAGCGGGATTCCAAGAGACCCAGTACTTC. Translating gives CASSPSSAGFQETQYF.